This record concerns one T cell receptor (beta chain) sequence. Its antigen remains unidentified. V lost 6 bases to trimming and J lost 3 bases; unmatched junction nucleotides: 5. The CDR3 loop spans 15 amino acids. Germline loops: CDR1 MNHNS, CDR2 SASEGT. 60 Vbeta and 13 Jbeta primers were used in PCR. TCRdb's table, derived via immunoSEQ multiplex PCR, lists solely in-frame clones and lacks some. This table holds 150,000 to 200,000 clones, approximately 72% found once. The data belong to a study of cytomegalovirus exposure and HLA in healthy donors. Study-level results: Rarity held for most TCR sequences, but there were some public TCRs that occurred in many donors.

The rearrangement links TRBV6-1 to TRBJ1-5; 10 positions agree with TRBD1. This clonotype was obtained from a female donor in good health and CMV-seronegative. The source material was PBMCs. For the CDR3, the DNA is TGTGCCAGCAGACTCGACAGGGGGCTCAATCAGCCCCAGCATTTT. Translated: CASRLDRGLNQPQHF.